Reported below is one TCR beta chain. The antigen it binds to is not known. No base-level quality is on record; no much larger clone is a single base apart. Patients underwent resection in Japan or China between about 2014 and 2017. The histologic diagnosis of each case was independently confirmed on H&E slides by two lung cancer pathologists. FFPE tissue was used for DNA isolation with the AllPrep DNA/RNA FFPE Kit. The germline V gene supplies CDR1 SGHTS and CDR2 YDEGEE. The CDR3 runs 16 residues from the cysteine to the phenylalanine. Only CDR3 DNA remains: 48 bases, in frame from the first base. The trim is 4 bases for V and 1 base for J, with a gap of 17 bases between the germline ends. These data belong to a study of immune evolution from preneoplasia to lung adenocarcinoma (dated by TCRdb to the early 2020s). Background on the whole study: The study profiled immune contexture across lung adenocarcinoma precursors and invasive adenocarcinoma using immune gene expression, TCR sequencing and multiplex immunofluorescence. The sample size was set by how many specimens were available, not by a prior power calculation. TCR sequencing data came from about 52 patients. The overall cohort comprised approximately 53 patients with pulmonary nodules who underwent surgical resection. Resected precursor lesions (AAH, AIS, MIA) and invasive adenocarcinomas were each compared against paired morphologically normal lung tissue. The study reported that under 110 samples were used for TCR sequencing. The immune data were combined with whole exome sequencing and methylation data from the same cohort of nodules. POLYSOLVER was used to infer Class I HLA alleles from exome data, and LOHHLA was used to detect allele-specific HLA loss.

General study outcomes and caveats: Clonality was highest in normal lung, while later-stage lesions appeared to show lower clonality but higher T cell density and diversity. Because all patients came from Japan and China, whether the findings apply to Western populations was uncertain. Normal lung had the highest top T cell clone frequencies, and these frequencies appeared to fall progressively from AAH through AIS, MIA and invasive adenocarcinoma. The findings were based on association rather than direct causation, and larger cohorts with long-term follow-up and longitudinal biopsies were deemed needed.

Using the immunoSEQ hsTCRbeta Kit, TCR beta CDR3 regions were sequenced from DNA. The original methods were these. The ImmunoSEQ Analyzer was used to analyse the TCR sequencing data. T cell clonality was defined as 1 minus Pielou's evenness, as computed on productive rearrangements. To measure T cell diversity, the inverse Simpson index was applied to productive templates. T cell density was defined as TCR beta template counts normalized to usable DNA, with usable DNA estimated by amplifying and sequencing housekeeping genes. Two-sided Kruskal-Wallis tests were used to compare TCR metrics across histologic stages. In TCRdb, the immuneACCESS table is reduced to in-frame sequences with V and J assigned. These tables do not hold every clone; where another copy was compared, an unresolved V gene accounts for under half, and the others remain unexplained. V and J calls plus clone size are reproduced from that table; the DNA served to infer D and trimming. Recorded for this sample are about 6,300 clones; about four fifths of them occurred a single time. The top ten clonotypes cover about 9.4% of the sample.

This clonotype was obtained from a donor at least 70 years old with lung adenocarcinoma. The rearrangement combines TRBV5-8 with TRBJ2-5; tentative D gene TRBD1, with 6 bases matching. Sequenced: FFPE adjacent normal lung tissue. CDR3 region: CASSPPTGRGQETQYF. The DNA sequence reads TGTGCCAGCAGCCCACCTACAGGGAGAGGCCAAGAGACCCAGTACTTC. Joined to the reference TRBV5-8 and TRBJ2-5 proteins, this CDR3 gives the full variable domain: EAGVTQSPTHLIKTRGQQATLRCSPISGHTSVYWYQQALGLGLQFLLWYDEGEERNRGNFPPRFSGRQFPNYSSELNVNALELEDSALYLCASSPPTGRGQETQYFGPGTRLLVL.